The 17 T cell receptor beta chains below come from one sample, sequenced in a study of cytomegalovirus exposure and HLA in healthy donors (dated 2017 in TCRdb). The method was the immunoSEQ multiplex PCR assay. For the multiplex PCR, a mixture combining 60 forward primers for TCR Vbeta segments and 13 reverse primers for TCR Jbeta segments was used. TCRdb retrieved this table from immuneACCESS and kept in-frame rearrangements only. Not all clones are present; in checked studies, unresolved V genes account for under half, and no reason is known for the remainder. The sample records under 150,000 clones, about three quarters of which are singletons. Clones ranked in the top ten supply approximately 4% of the sample. Material for sequencing was PBMCs. These receptors were collected from a man between 18 and 29 years old in good health and CMV-seronegative.

The chain is built from TRBV7-8 and TRBJ1-1; a weak D match, TRBD1 (5 bases). Trimming shortened V by 1 base and J by 5 bases, and 14 bases separated the two germline ends. The CDR3 is made up of 15 amino acids. The V gene's germline CDR1 is SGHVS and CDR2 FQNEAQ. For the CDR3, the DNA is TGTGCCAGCAGCTTAGGTCAGGGAGGGAGGACTGAAGCTTTCTTT. Its translation: CASSLGQGGRTEAFF.

In this sample, this clone turned up a few times. The chain carries TRBV5-1 and TRBJ1-4; D unclear. CDR3 length: 15 residues. Germline-derived CDR1 and CDR2 are SGHRS and YFSETQ. V dropped 4 bases and J dropped 0 bases, with 10 bases sitting between them. The CDR3 region is CASSAASATNEKLFF. In DNA, the CDR3 is TGCGCCAGCAGCGCGGCATCTGCAACTAATGAAAAACTGTTTTTT.

The V gene is TRBV27, the J gene TRBJ2-1, with 8 bases lining up with TRBD1. This CDR3 comprises 15 residues. Germline V CDR1 and CDR2: MNHEY, SMNVEV (reference sequence). Losses at the gene ends were 3 bases for V and 6 bases for J; bases not matched to a gene: 7. CDR3 protein: CASSFGQGLGNEQFF. As DNA, the CDR3 is TGTGCCAGCAGTTTCGGACAGGGTTTGGGCAATGAGCAGTTCTTC.

This clone was picked up one time. The chain joins TRBV7-9 to TRBJ1-4; the D gene is possibly TRBD1 (5 bases). Between the trimmed V and J ends, which lost 5 bases and 7 bases, there was a span of 17 bases. Germline CDR1 and CDR2: SEHNR and FQNEAQ (reference sequence). This CDR3 has 15 amino acids. CDR3 protein: CASSPGRQGGEKLFF. CDR3 DNA: TGTGCCAGCAGCCCCGGCAGGCAGGGCGGTGAAAAACTGTTTTTT.

This clone was seen only once. This chain links TRBV19 with TRBJ1-2; D may be TRBD1 (5 bases). In germline, CDR1 is LNHDA, CDR2 SQIVND (reference sequence). The CDR3 is 12 residues long. The V end was cut by 8 bases, the J end by 7 bases, with 14 bases between. CDR3: CASQRAGLGYTF. The CDR3 DNA reads TGTGCCAGTCAAAGAGCGGGGCTTGGCTACACCTTC.

This sequence joins TRBV11-1 and TRBJ2-7; D may be TRBD1 (6 bases). The V end lost 1 base, the J end lost 4 bases, and 14 bases lay between the germline ends. This CDR3 spans 15 amino acids. The V gene's germline CDR1 is SGHAT and CDR2 FQDESV (reference sequence). The CDR3 DNA reads as TGTGCCAGCAGCTTAGAGGCAGGGGCGCCTTACGAGCAGTACTTC. This gives the protein CASSLEAGAPYEQYF. The full variable domain, rest sourced from reference TRBV11-1 and TRBJ2-7, is EAEVAQSPRYKITEKSQAVAFWCDPISGHATLYWYRQILGQGPELLVQFQDESVVDDSQLPKDRFSAERLKGVDSTLKIQPAELGDSAMYLCASSLEAGAPYEQYFGPGTRLTVT.

The V call is TRBV5-1, the J call TRBJ1-1; a weak D match, TRBD1 (5 bases). The CDR3 consists of 16 residues. V shed 0 bases and J shed 5 bases, with 17 bases lying between them. Germline-derived CDR1 and CDR2 are SGHRS and YFSETQ. The CDR3 is CASSLGVGQGRTEAFF. The CDR3, as DNA: TGCGCCAGCAGCTTGGGAGTGGGGCAGGGTCGGACTGAAGCTTTCTTT.

V usage is TRBV6-1 and J usage is TRBJ2-3; TRBD2 matches 7 bases. Trimming cost V 11 bases and J 2 bases; bases outside gene matches: 13. The CDR3 runs to 15 residues. Per germline, CDR1 MNHNS and CDR2 SASEGT. CDR3 DNA sequence: TGTGCCGGAGCGGGGAGTAGCGGATACACAGATACGCAGTATTTT. Protein: CAGAGSSGYTDTQYF.

Details on this clone: An end of the junction differs from the germline gene, which may be a read error. This rearrangement joins TRBV7-3 to TRBJ2-1, with TRBD1 as a possible D gene (6 bases). CDR1 SGHTA and CDR2 FQGTGA come from the germline V gene. CDR3 length equals 14 residues. The DNA of the CDR3 is TGTGCCAACAGCTTACAAGGGGCCAGGGGTGAGCAGTTCTTC. Protein product: CANSLQGARGEQFF.

A few counts support this clone. V is TRBV7-9 and J is TRBJ2-7, with TRBD1 identical over 7 bases. CDR1 and CDR2 (germline): SEHNR, FQNEAQ (reference sequence). This CDR3 has 13 amino acids. V shed 2 bases, J shed 3 bases, and the junction held 1 base outside the gene matches. CDR3 in amino acids: CASSLRQGYEQYF. The CDR3 DNA sequence: TGTGCCAGCAGCTTACGACAGGGCTACGAGCAGTACTTC.

Details on this clone: This CDR3 fails to terminate in the conserved phenylalanine or tryptophan, so it likely reflects a read error. The chain uses TRBV6-1 and TRBJ1-2; 8 bases are a match to TRBD1. Germline trimming cut 2 bases from V and 10 bases from J; bases unmatched to any gene: 6. CDR3 length: 13 residues. CDR1 and CDR2 from the germline V gene are MNHNS and SASEGT. The CDR3 sequence is CASSENYRGVYTL. CDR3 DNA sequence: TGTGCCAGCAGTGAAAATTACAGGGGGGTCTACACCCTC.

The sample holds a few counts of this clone. Here the CDR3 DNA reads TGTGCCAGCAGCGCTCGACTAGCAAGCCCAGATACGCAGTATTTT. Translated: CASSARLASPDTQYF. The rearrangement uses TRBV7-9 and TRBJ2-3, with 7 bases matching TRBD2. The CDR3 runs to 15 residues. The V and J ends lost 5 bases and 4 bases, in that order; junction bases with no gene match: 9. The V gene's germline CDR1 is SEHNR and CDR2 FQNEAQ (reference sequence).

In its sample, this clone was seen once. The chain is built from TRBV5-8 and TRBJ2-3, with a tentative D call TRBD2 (5 bases). The CDR3 has 13 amino acids. The germline V gene encodes CDR1 SGHTS and CDR2 YDEGEE. The V end lost 5 bases, the J end lost 4 bases, and 11 bases lay between the germline ends. Here the CDR3 reads CASRTSVPDTQYF. In DNA, the CDR3 is TGTGCCAGCAGAACTAGTGTACCAGATACGCAGTATTTT.

V is TRBV11-2 and J is TRBJ2-5, with 11 bases aligning to TRBD2. The trim removed 5 bases at V and 1 base at J, leaving 6 bases unmatched. This CDR3 contains 16 residues. Germline-derived CDR1 and CDR2 are SGHAT and FQNNGV. CDR3 sequence: CASSLGLAGTQETQYF. The DNA for the CDR3 is TGTGCCAGCAGCCTAGGACTAGCGGGTACCCAAGAGACCCAGTACTTC.

This sequence joins TRBV6-1 and TRBJ2-7; possible D gene TRBD1, 7 bases. The germline gives CDR1 MNHNS, CDR2 SASEGT. The V end was cut by 3 bases, the J end by 5 bases, with 14 bases between. The CDR3 length is 14 residues. DNA for the CDR3: TGTGCCAGCAGTGAGGAGGGGGCGCCGGACGAGCAGTACTTC. Protein sequence: CASSEEGAPDEQYF.

This clone has a handful of counts. The chain links TRBV2 to TRBJ2-7; TRBD2 aligns across 10 bases. The CDR3 covers 13 residues. Germline V gene sequence: CDR1 SNHLY, CDR2 FYNNEI. Trimming took 7 bases from V and 4 from J; bases not matched to a gene: 4. The CDR3 sequence: CASKASGSYEQYF. Here the CDR3 DNA reads TGTGCCAGCAAGGCTAGCGGGAGTTACGAGCAGTACTTC.

The chain joins TRBV28 to TRBJ2-1, with 13 bases matching TRBD2. The CDR3 is 15 amino acids. Germline V gene lookup returns CDR1 MDHEN and CDR2 SYDVKM. V lost 6 bases, J lost 8 bases, and 7 bases stayed unmatched. The CDR3 spells CASSILAGGPYEQFF. The DNA of the CDR3 is TGTGCCAGCAGCATACTAGCGGGAGGGCCGTATGAGCAGTTCTTC.